This TCR beta chain is from a study of T cells in Graves' hyperthyroidism and ophthalmopathy. This clonotype was counted ten times or more. TCR beta CDR3 region amplification was performed from RNA transcripts. HTBI primers were employed in a first-round RT-PCR of the TCR CDR3. TCRdb re-analysed the multiplex PCR reads in MiXCR, keeping a single row per CDR3 protein. There are about 360,000 distinct CDR3 sequences in the sample; roughly 19% occur only once, and 3.7% lies in the top ten. CDR1 and CDR2 (germline): MRHNA, SNTAGT. V was trimmed by 4 bases and J by 1 base, leaving 4 bases between them. The CDR3 contains 13 residues. No progression to ophthalmopathy during 18 months of follow-up defined stable disease.

The sequence was obtained from a woman younger than 35 with Graves' hyperthyroidism. Input material: blood. V usage is TRBV6-4 and J usage is TRBJ2-2; D not resolved. CDR3 sequence reads: CASSGQNTGELFF. In DNA, the CDR3 is TGTGCCAGCAGTGGTCAGAACACCGGGGAGCTGTTTTTT.